Shown below are 5 T cell receptor beta chains from a single sample sequenced in a study of blood T cell repertoires in COVID-19. Method: immunoSEQ multiplex PCR; TCRdb's copy keeps in-frame clones and lacks some. The table includes 280,000 or so clones, approximately 89% detected once. Material for sequencing was PBMCs or T cells enriched from blood (not recorded which). The receptors here all came from a woman aged 50 to 60 who had been exposed to COVID-19.

The chain is built from TRBV7-2 and TRBJ2-3; 10 bases are a match to TRBD2. CDR1 and CDR2 from the germline V gene are SGHTA and FQGNSA. The CDR3 runs 15 residues. The J segment lost 1 base and the V segment lost 4 bases, leaving 2 bases of the junction unmatched. As DNA, the CDR3 is TGTGCCAGCAGCTGGACTAGCGGTCGCACAGATACGCAGTATTTT. As protein: CASSWTSGRTDTQYF. Variable domain in full (rest from reference TRBV7-2 and TRBJ2-3): GAGVSQSPSNKVTEKGKDVELRCDPISGHTALYWYRQSLGQGLEFLIYFQGNSAPDKSGLPSDRFSAERTGGSVSTLTIQRTQQEDSAVYLCASSWTSGRTDTQYFGPGTRLTVL.

This chain uses TRBV3-1 (or the pseudogene TRBV3-2) with TRBJ1-5, with TRBD1 matching over 11 bases. From germline, CDR1 is LGHDT and CDR2 YNNKEL (reference sequence). The CDR3 covers 18 residues. Trimming took 1 base from V and 2 from J; bases not matched to a gene: 7. The CDR3 nucleotides read TGTGCCAGCAGCCAAGCCGGACAGGGGGCAGGGGGCAATCAGCCCCAGCATTTT. Translation: CASSQAGQGAGGNQPQHF.

The chain has TRBV2 and TRBJ1-2; D is possibly TRBD1 (5 bases). The CDR3 spans 12 residues. Germline V gives CDR1 SNHLY, CDR2 FYNNEI. V gave up 6 bases and J gave up 1 base, with 6 bases separating them. The CDR3 is CASRQDNYGYTF. The CDR3 bases are TGTGCCAGCAGACAGGATAACTATGGCTACACCTTC.

The CDR3 reads CSVEARGAGNTIYF. The CDR3 region has the DNA TGCAGCGTTGAAGCCAGGGGGGCCGGAAACACCATATATTTT. The chain carries TRBV29-1 and TRBJ1-3; 7 nucleotides match TRBD1. This CDR3 is 14 amino acids long. V trimming: 1 base; J trimming: 4 bases; junction bases outside the gene matches: 4. Per the germline V gene, CDR1 is SQVTM and CDR2 is ANQGSEA.

The CDR3 DNA is TGCGCCAGCAGCCATCGGGACAGGGATTCTGGCTACACCTTC. Its protein product is CASSHRDRDSGYTF. This chain uses TRBV4-1 with TRBJ1-2; 9 bases match TRBD1. This CDR3 is built from 14 residues. Trimming at V came to 3 bases and at J to 7 bases, leaving 6 bases not matched to a gene. CDR1 and CDR2 from the germline V gene are MGHRA and YSYEKL.